This is a list of T cell receptor beta chains from one sample in a study of blood T cell repertoires in COVID-19. Some clones are missing from TCRdb's copy, which holds only in-frame ones; the method was immunoSEQ multiplex PCR. This sample carries over 300,000 clones, approximately 89% of them seen once, and the ten largest clones take roughly a tenth. Sequenced input: PBMCs or T cells enriched from blood (not recorded which). The source is a woman aged 40-49 years who had recovered from COVID-19. CDR3s include the opening cysteine and the closing phenylalanine or tryptophan. The order of the fields is D gene, clone size, V gene, J gene, CDR3 DNA, CDR3 protein. The D gene is left open where the match is weak. Rows may omit the clone size; those that give it use once, few, many or a size class.

D gene: -; clone size: -; V gene: TRBV5-8; J gene: TRBJ1-1; CDR3 DNA: TGTGCCAGCAGCTTGGGCGGCGCGTTGAACACTGAAGCTTTCTTT; CDR3 protein: CASSLGGALNTEAFF
D gene: -; clone size: few; V gene: TRBV5-8; J gene: TRBJ1-2; CDR3 DNA: TGTGCCAGCAGCCCCCCCCTGACTAGGAGTGGCTACACCTTC; CDR3 protein: CASSPPLTRSGYTF
D gene: TRBD1; clone size: -; V gene: TRBV7-2; J gene: TRBJ1-5; CDR3 DNA: TGTGCCAGCAGCCAGGGACAGGACCCAATGGGCAATCAGCCCCAGCATTTT; CDR3 protein: CASSQGQDPMGNQPQHF
D gene: -; clone size: -; V gene: TRBV9; J gene: TRBJ2-3; CDR3 DNA: TGTGCCAGCAGCCTATCGGGGAGCTTCGCAGATACGCAGTATTTT; CDR3 protein: CASSLSGSFADTQYF
D gene: -; clone size: -; V gene: TRBV28; J gene: TRBJ1-5; CDR3 DNA: TGTGCCAGCACCTGGGGGGGCAATCAGCCCCAGCATTTT; CDR3 protein: CASTWGGNQPQHF
D gene: -; clone size: -; V gene: TRBV7-2; J gene: TRBJ1-4; CDR3 DNA: TGTGCCAGCAGCTCCCGGCAGGCACAAAATGAAAAACTGTTTTTT; CDR3 protein: CASSSRQAQNEKLFF
D gene: -; clone size: -; V gene: TRBV27; J gene: TRBJ2-3; CDR3 DNA: TGTGCCAGCAGTTTAATCCCTCTAGGAGATACGCAGTATTTT; CDR3 protein: CASSLIPLGDTQYF
D gene: -; clone size: few; V gene: TRBV7-9; J gene: TRBJ1-3; CDR3 DNA: TGTGCCAGCAGCCCTCCGCGGATCTCTGGAAACACCATATATTTT; CDR3 protein: CASSPPRISGNTIYF
D gene: -; clone size: -; V gene: TRBV21-1; J gene: TRBJ1-2; CDR3 DNA: TGTGCCAGCAGTCGGACAGGAGAGGTAGGCTACACCTTC; CDR3 protein: CASSRTGEVGYTF
D gene: -; clone size: -; V gene: TRBV19; J gene: TRBJ2-1; CDR3 DNA: TGTGCCAGTAGTTATCGGGCCCAGGGGGGCATAAACAATGAGCAGTTCTTC; CDR3 protein: CASSYRAQGGINNEQFF
D gene: -; clone size: -; V gene: TRBV21-1; J gene: TRBJ1-1; CDR3 DNA: TGTGCCAGCAGCAAAGGGGGGAGGGGAACTGAAGCTTTCTTT; CDR3 protein: CASSKGGRGTEAFF
D gene: -; clone size: -; V gene: TRBV9; J gene: TRBJ2-7; CDR3 DNA: TGTGCCAGCAGCGTAGATATCAGGGCCTCGGAGCAGTACTTC; CDR3 protein: CASSVDIRASEQYF
D gene: -; clone size: -; V gene: TRBV28; J gene: TRBJ2-5; CDR3 DNA: TGTGCCAGCAGACAAAGCCCCGGAGGAGAGACCCAGTACTTC; CDR3 protein: CASRQSPGGETQYF
D gene: TRBD1; clone size: -; V gene: TRBV11-3; J gene: TRBJ2-3; CDR3 DNA: TGTGCCAGCAGCCTAAGGGATTGGGACAGTTCAGATACGCAGTATTTT; CDR3 protein: CASSLRDWDSSDTQYF
D gene: -; clone size: -; V gene: TRBV3-1/TRBV3-2; J gene: TRBJ2-1; CDR3 DNA: TGTGCCAGCAGCCCGGTAGCGGAGAGTTACAATGAGCAGTTCTTC; CDR3 protein: CASSPVAESYNEQFF
D gene: TRBD1; clone size: -; V gene: TRBV10-1; J gene: TRBJ1-1; CDR3 DNA: TGCGCCAGCAGTGAGGTTAGTCGTGGGACAGCTGATGGTGAAGCTTTCTTT; CDR3 protein: CASSEVSRGTADGEAFF
D gene: -; clone size: -; V gene: TRBV5-1; J gene: TRBJ1-1; CDR3 DNA: TGCGCCAGCAGCTTGGGCGGGGGGAACACTGAAGCTTTCTTT; CDR3 protein: CASSLGGGNTEAFF
D gene: -; clone size: once; V gene: TRBV5-4; J gene: TRBJ2-1; CDR3 DNA: TGTGCCAGCAGCTTAACGGGAGACTCCTACAATGAGCAGTTCTTC; CDR3 protein: CASSLTGDSYNEQFF
D gene: TRBD1; clone size: -; V gene: TRBV29-1; J gene: TRBJ2-1; CDR3 DNA: TGCAGCGCGAGGGACAGAAGTGGTGGCAATGAGCAGTTCTTC; CDR3 protein: CSARDRSGGNEQFF
D gene: -; clone size: -; V gene: TRBV28; J gene: TRBJ1-1; CDR3 DNA: TGTGCCAGCAGCCAGGAGCGACTACTACAGTTT; CDR3 protein: CASSQERLLQF
D gene: TRBD2; clone size: -; V gene: TRBV2; J gene: TRBJ2-3; CDR3 DNA: TGTGCCAGCAGTGAAGTGAAAGAGACTAGCGGGGTAACAGATACGCAGTATTTT; CDR3 protein: CASSEVKETSGVTDTQYF
D gene: -; clone size: -; V gene: TRBV5-5; J gene: TRBJ1-1; CDR3 DNA: TGTGCCAGCAGCCTAGCAACAGGGCTTGAAGCTTTCTTT; CDR3 protein: CASSLATGLEAFF
D gene: -; clone size: few; V gene: TRBV28; J gene: TRBJ1-1; CDR3 DNA: TGTGCCGCAAGTGGGCCGAACACTGAAGCTTTCTTT; CDR3 protein: CAASGPNTEAFF
D gene: TRBD1; clone size: -; V gene: TRBV28; J gene: TRBJ1-2; CDR3 DNA: TGTGCCAGCAGAGTCTTGACAGGGGGCGGTGGCGGCTACACCTTC; CDR3 protein: CASRVLTGGGGGYTF
D gene: -; clone size: -; V gene: TRBV5-1; J gene: TRBJ2-3; CDR3 DNA: TGCGCCAGCAGCTCGAGTAGATTGGATACGCAGTATTTT; CDR3 protein: CASSSSRLDTQYF
D gene: -; clone size: -; V gene: TRBV4-3; J gene: TRBJ2-3; CDR3 DNA: TGCGCCAGCAGCCAAGACGCTAACGCAGATACGCAGTATTTT; CDR3 protein: CASSQDANADTQYF
D gene: TRBD2; clone size: -; V gene: TRBV27; J gene: TRBJ2-2; CDR3 DNA: TGTGCCACCCTCCGGGGGGGCGGCACCGGGGAGCTGTTTTTT; CDR3 protein: CATLRGGGTGELFF
D gene: TRBD1; clone size: -; V gene: TRBV19; J gene: TRBJ1-2; CDR3 DNA: TGTGCCAGTAGTAGGGACAGGGTTGGTTATGGCTACACCTTC; CDR3 protein: CASSRDRVGYGYTF
D gene: -; clone size: -; V gene: TRBV30; J gene: TRBJ1-2; CDR3 DNA: TGTGCCTACAATTGGGGGGTGGCGGACTATGGCTACACCTTC; CDR3 protein: CAYNWGVADYGYTF
D gene: TRBD1; clone size: -; V gene: TRBV12-5; J gene: TRBJ1-4; CDR3 DNA: TGTGCTAGTGGTTCGGATACCGGGACAGAAATTCTGTTTTTT; CDR3 protein: CASGSDTGTEILFF